A selection of T cell receptor beta chains follows, all from one sample in a study of CD8 T cells in ankylosing spondylitis. TCRdb reprocessed the 5' RACE reads via MiXCR and lists one record per CDR3 protein. The sample lists roughly 280,000 distinct CDR3 sequences, 20% occurring once. What was sequenced was blood, either unsorted or a sorted T cell fraction (not recorded which). The origin of the receptors is a male donor with ankylosing spondylitis or in good health (not recorded which). CDR3s include the opening cysteine and the closing phenylalanine or tryptophan. The order of the fields is D gene, clone size, J gene, V gene, CDR3 protein, CDR3 DNA. D genes are given only for firm matches. Clone size is stated in some rows and not others, as once, few, many or a class when expanded.

D gene: TRBD2; clone size: -; J gene: TRBJ2-1; V gene: TRBV9; CDR3 protein: CASSVFGTSGANEQFF; CDR3 DNA: TGTGCCAGCAGCGTATTCGGGACTAGCGGGGCCAATGAGCAGTTCTTC
D gene: TRBD1; clone size: few; J gene: TRBJ1-1; V gene: TRBV12-3/TRBV12-4; CDR3 protein: CASSKGAPRAFF; CDR3 DNA: TGTGCCAGCAGTAAGGGGGCGCCGAGAGCTTTCTTT
D gene: TRBD1; clone size: -; J gene: TRBJ1-3; V gene: TRBV3-1; CDR3 protein: CASSQVVGGAHGNTIYF; CDR3 DNA: TGTGCCAGCAGCCAAGTTGTAGGGGGCGCCCATGGAAACACCATATATTTT
D gene: TRBD1; clone size: -; J gene: TRBJ2-1; V gene: TRBV19; CDR3 protein: CASSIGDRVHEQFF; CDR3 DNA: TGTGCCAGTAGTATAGGGGACAGGGTCCATGAGCAGTTCTTC
D gene: -; clone size: -; J gene: TRBJ1-6; V gene: TRBV5-1; CDR3 protein: CASSRDGGDRSPLHF; CDR3 DNA: TGCGCCAGCAGCAGAGACGGTGGGGATCGATCACCCCTCCACTTT
D gene: -; clone size: -; J gene: TRBJ1-4; V gene: TRBV12-3/TRBV12-4; CDR3 protein: CASSLRRQTNEKLFF; CDR3 DNA: TGTGCCAGCAGTTTACGACGGCAGACTAATGAAAAACTGTTTTTT
D gene: -; clone size: few; J gene: TRBJ2-1; V gene: TRBV12-3/TRBV12-4; CDR3 protein: CASSHREGEQFF; CDR3 DNA: TGTGCCAGCAGTCACAGGGAGGGTGAGCAGTTCTTC
D gene: -; clone size: -; J gene: TRBJ2-2; V gene: TRBV6-5; CDR3 protein: CASSYSNWDGELFF; CDR3 DNA: TGTGCCAGCAGTTACTCGAATTGGGACGGGGAGCTGTTTTTT
D gene: -; clone size: few; J gene: TRBJ2-3; V gene: TRBV12-3/TRBV12-4; CDR3 protein: CASTHSIIGTDTQYF; CDR3 DNA: TGTGCCAGCACCCACAGCATTATCGGCACAGATACGCAGTATTTT
D gene: TRBD2; clone size: -; J gene: TRBJ2-1; V gene: TRBV20-1; CDR3 protein: CSARRLAWDEQFF; CDR3 DNA: TGCAGTGCTAGACGACTAGCTTGGGATGAGCAGTTCTTC